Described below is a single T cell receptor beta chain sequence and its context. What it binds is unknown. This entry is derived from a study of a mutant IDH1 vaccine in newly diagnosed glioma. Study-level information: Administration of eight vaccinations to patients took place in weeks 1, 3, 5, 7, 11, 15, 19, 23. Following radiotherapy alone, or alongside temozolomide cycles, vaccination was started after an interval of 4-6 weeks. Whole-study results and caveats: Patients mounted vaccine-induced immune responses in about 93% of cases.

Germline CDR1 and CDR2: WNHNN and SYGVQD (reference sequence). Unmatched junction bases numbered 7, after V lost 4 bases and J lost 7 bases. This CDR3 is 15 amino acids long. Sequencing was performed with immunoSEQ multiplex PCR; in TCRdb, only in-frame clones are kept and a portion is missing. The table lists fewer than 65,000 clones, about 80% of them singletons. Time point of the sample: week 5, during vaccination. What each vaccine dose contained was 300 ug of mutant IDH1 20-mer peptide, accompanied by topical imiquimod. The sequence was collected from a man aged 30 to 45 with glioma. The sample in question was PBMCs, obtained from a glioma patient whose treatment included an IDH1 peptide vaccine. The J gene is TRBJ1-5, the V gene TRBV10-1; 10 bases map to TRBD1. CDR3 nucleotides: TGCGCCAGCAGTGCCGAGACAGGGGGCGGGCAGCCCCAGCATTTT. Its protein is CASSAETGGGQPQHF.